These T cell receptor beta chains were read from a single sample in a study of T-cell reconstitution after alpha-beta-depleted transplantation in children. TCRdb processed the PCR reads anew with MiXCR; each CDR3 protein has one entry. The sample includes fewer than 700,000 distinct CDR3 sequences, 13% of them seen just once. The source material was PBMCs, mostly from graft donor cells, sampled 360 days after TCRalphabeta/CD19-depleted stem cell transplant. The origin of the receptors is a male patient under 18 who had a stem cell transplant for acute myeloid leukemia, so the T cells may come from the graft donor. The CDR3 runs from the conserved cysteine through the conserved F or W. A D gene is named only where the DNA matches it firmly. The listing skips clone size in some rows; elsewhere it reads once, few, many or a size class.

size	D	V	J	CDR3	DNA
-	-	TRBV4-3	TRBJ1-3	CASSQDPPRTDSGNTIYF	TGCGCCAGCAGCCAAGATCCCCCTCGGACAGACTCTGGAAACACCATATATTTT
-	TRBD1	TRBV20-1	TRBJ2-7	CSASLLDRGSYEQYF	TGCAGTGCTAGTCTACTAGACAGGGGGTCCTACGAGCAGTACTTC
-	-	TRBV20-1	TRBJ1-1	CSARDILRGGRTTEAFF	TGCAGTGCTAGAGATATATTAAGGGGGGGGAGAACGACTGAAGCTTTCTTT
many	-	TRBV20-1	TRBJ2-5	CSADPTTLNQETQYF	TGCAGTGCCGATCCCACCACACTAAACCAAGAGACCCAGTACTTC
few	TRBD2	TRBV20-1	TRBJ2-7	CSARVAGPNRYEQYF	TGCAGTGCTAGGGTAGCGGGACCAAACCGCTACGAGCAGTACTTC
-	-	TRBV29-1	TRBJ2-7	CSVERPFGEQYF	TGCAGCGTTGAAAGGCCCTTTGGGGAGCAGTACTTC
-	TRBD2	TRBV20-1	TRBJ2-5	CSASLASGIQETQYF	TGCAGTGCTAGTTTGGCTAGCGGGATCCAAGAGACCCAGTACTTC
-	-	TRBV12-3/TRBV12-4	TRBJ1-3	CASSPGVGNTIYF	TGTGCCAGCAGTCCCGGTGTTGGAAACACCATATATTTT
many	-	TRBV25-1	TRBJ2-1	CASSEGGNEQFF	TGTGCCAGCAGTGAAGGGGGAAATGAGCAGTTCTTC
-	-	TRBV2	TRBJ2-1	CARRGRGSNEQFF	TGTGCCAGGAGGGGGCGGGGAAGTAATGAGCAGTTCTTC
many	-	TRBV28	TRBJ2-1	CASSPEPRELNVARQFF	TGTGCCAGCAGTCCCGAACCCCGGGAGCTCAATGTCGCAAGGCAGTTCTTC
many	-	TRBV6-4	TRBJ1-4	CASSDGRSNEKLFF	TGTGCCAGCAGTGACGGCCGGAGTAATGAAAAACTGTTTTTT
-	TRBD2	TRBV4-3	TRBJ2-3	CASSQVDGSGSPRLTDTQYF	TGCGCCAGCAGCCAAGTCGATGGTAGCGGGAGTCCGCGACTTACAGATACGCAGTATTTT
few	TRBD2	TRBV20-1	TRBJ2-1	CSARDWEREDSWDEQFF	TGCAGTGCTAGAGATTGGGAGCGGGAGGACTCGTGGGATGAGCAGTTCTTC
-	TRBD2	TRBV20-1	TRBJ2-2	CSARLAGGDGELFF	TGCAGTGCTAGACTAGCGGGAGGGGACGGGGAGCTGTTTTTT
few	-	TRBV6-5	TRBJ2-5	CASSVTRGAQYF	TGTGCCAGCAGTGTTACGAGGGGGGCCCAGTACTTC
many	-	TRBV20-1	TRBJ2-2	CSAQRRGGLSTGELFF	TGCAGTGCCCAGAGGAGGGGCGGATTGAGCACCGGGGAGCTGTTTTTT
-	TRBD2	TRBV9	TRBJ2-5	CASSVRAGEGQETQYF	TGTGCCAGCAGCGTAAGGGCGGGAGAGGGGCAAGAGACCCAGTACTTC
few	TRBD1	TRBV7-3	TRBJ1-5	CASSLQGGNQPQHF	TGTGCCAGCAGCCTACAGGGGGGCAATCAGCCCCAGCATTTT
-	-	TRBV2	TRBJ2-5	CASKVGGETQYF	TGTGCCAGCAAGGTTGGGGGAGAGACCCAGTACTTC
-	TRBD2	TRBV7-2	TRBJ2-3	CASSLVGGSADTQYF	TGTGCCAGCAGCTTGGTGGGAGGGTCTGCAGATACGCAGTATTTT
many	-	TRBV4-3	TRBJ2-3	CASSGLSTDTQYF	TGCGCCAGCAGCGGGCTTAGCACAGATACGCAGTATTTT
-	TRBD1	TRBV7-6	TRBJ2-4	CASSPYRGLTKNIQYF	TGTGCCAGCAGCCCTTACAGGGGGCTGACCAAAAACATTCAGTACTTC
-	-	TRBV9	TRBJ2-5	CASSLTGSRQETQYF	TGTGCCAGCAGCTTGACCGGGAGTAGGCAAGAGACCCAGTACTTC
many	-	TRBV29-1	TRBJ2-7	CSVRGGEGSYEQYF	TGCAGCGTTCGCGGCGGCGAAGGGTCCTACGAGCAGTACTTC
many	-	TRBV10-3	TRBJ2-4	CAISDSGKGPNIQYF	TGTGCCATCAGTGATTCGGGGAAAGGGCCCAACATTCAGTACTTC
-	-	TRBV11-1	TRBJ1-4	CASSLGWRGNGTNEKLFF	TGTGCCAGCAGCTTAGGGTGGCGCGGGAACGGAACTAATGAAAAACTGTTTTTT
-	TRBD2	TRBV4-2	TRBJ2-1	CASSQLAGSSYNEQFF	TGTGCCAGCAGCCAGTTAGCGGGTAGCTCCTACAATGAGCAGTTCTTC
-	TRBD1	TRBV29-1	TRBJ1-2	CSVVNTGGGYGYTF	TGCAGCGTCGTAAACACAGGGGGAGGCTATGGCTACACCTTC
-	TRBD1	TRBV5-3	TRBJ2-5	CARGLGGQGTETQYF	TGTGCCAGGGGCTTGGGGGGACAGGGCACAGAGACCCAGTACTTC
-	-	TRBV10-3	TRBJ2-7	CAISAIVDEQYF	TGTGCCATCAGTGCTATTGTCGACGAGCAGTACTTC
-	TRBD2	TRBV20-1	TRBJ2-1	CSEKAGGPDEQFF	TGCAGTGAAAAAGCGGGAGGGCCGGATGAGCAGTTCTTC